The T cell receptor beta chain described here comes from a study of blood T cell repertoires in COVID-19. V lost 2 bases and J lost 7; bases outside the gene matches: 14. The CDR3 length is 18 residues. Germline V lookup: CDR1 SEHNR, CDR2 FQNEAQ (reference sequence). Generated by immunoSEQ multiplex PCR, the TCRdb table keeps only in-frame clones and is missing some. The data contain fewer than 120,000 clones, roughly 76% of them singletons. The chain links TRBV7-9 to TRBJ1-6; 7 nucleotides match TRBD1. This sequence was found in a woman aged 60-70 years with acute or convalescent COVID-19. The sample taken for sequencing was peripheral blood. CDR3 DNA: TGTGCCAGCAGCTTATTATCACGGATCGCGGGACAGAATTCACCCCTCCACTTT. It is translated as CASSLLSRIAGQNSPLHF.